Ten or more counts support the clone carrying this T cell receptor beta chain. Its target is unknown. Only healthy Caucasians were included as donors. This sample was included in a study of identical twins. Regarding the study as a whole: Sharing of beta out-of-frame sequences by twins showed a weaker excess.

Germline V gene lookup returns CDR1 SGHTA and CDR2 FQGNSA. V was cut by 2 bases and J by 7 bases, with 6 bases left in between. This CDR3 is 13 amino acids long. The cDNA had a unique molecular identifier and a template-switch universal primer site. Each CDR3 protein gets one entry after TCRdb re-called the 5' RACE reads with MiXCR. This table has some 660,000 distinct CDR3 sequences, over 8.5% appearing once. The data also belong to a second study, concerning yellow fever vaccine responses in identical twins.

This clonotype originated in a woman younger than 30 in good health. Sequencing was carried out using PBMCs. The rearrangement joins TRBV7-2 to TRBJ1-6; D unclear. The CDR3 bases are TGTGCCAGCAGCTTAACGGTGAATTCACCCCTCCACTTT. This gives the protein CASSLTVNSPLHF.